This TCR beta chain was documented in a study of T cell responses to AZD1222 COVID-19 vaccine. Study observations and caveats: Among AZD1222 vaccinees, only five to seven were seropositive at baseline. In a largely white British group with more females than males, clonal diversity was possibly underestimated. Dominant CD4 TCR responses targeted spike regions 160-218 and 743-854.

Profiled with immunoSEQ multiplex PCR; TCRdb holds only in-frame clones, not every one. Of 150,000 to 200,000 clones in the sample, around 90% were seen once. There are 15 residues in the CDR3. J gave up 0 bases and V 8 bases, and 9 bases lay outside the gene matches. Germline V gene lookup returns CDR1 SNHLY and CDR2 FYNNEI. Investigators merged groups given second doses at roughly 4 or roughly 12 weeks. With regard to this clone: Its antigen is not known.

The material sequenced was peripheral blood, taken 28 days after the second AZD1222 dose. The chain has TRBV2 and TRBJ1-1, with 7 positions matching TRBD1. The clonotype comes from an adult who received the AZD1222 COVID-19 vaccine. The CDR3, as DNA: TGTGCCAGCGAGAAAGGGGGCTCGATGAACACTGAAGCTTTCTTT. Encoded protein: CASEKGGSMNTEAFF. The variable domain in full, with the rest retrieved from reference TRBV2 and TRBJ1-1, is EPEVTQTPSHQVTQMGQEVILRCVPISNHLYFYWYRQILGQKVEFLVSFYNNEISEKSEIFDDQFSVERPDGSNFTLKIRSTKLEDSAMYFCASEKGGSMNTEAFFGQGTRLTVV.